The 17 T cell receptor beta chains given below trace back to one sample, sequenced in a study of T cells expressing NK-cell markers. TCRdb re-called the 5' RACE reads and gives one entry per CDR3 protein, without DNA. The sample has 500,000 or so distinct CDR3 sequences, and its top ten clones hold approximately 3.5%. Source material: blood T cells: a sorted CD56 or NKG2C T cell subset, CD4+ or CD8+ T cells, or bulk PBMC T cells (not recorded which). All receptors derive from a man between 18 and 29 years old in good health.

The chain couples TRBV3-1 to TRBJ1-2; TCRdb calls TRBD1, which cannot be checked without DNA. This CDR3 region has 15 residues. Germline CDR1 and CDR2: LGHDT and YNNKEL (reference sequence). This CDR3 is CASSQPGHKTGGYTF.

The chain recombines TRBV15 with TRBJ2-5. CDR3 length: 13 amino acids. In germline, CDR1 is LNHNV, CDR2 YYDKDF (reference sequence). This CDR3 reads CATSSAYQETQYF.

The chain recombines TRBV10-1 with TRBJ2-3. The CDR3 length is 15 residues. Germline V gene data show CDR1 as WNHNN and CDR2 as SYGVQD (reference sequence). This chain's CDR3 is CASSGRQNYTDTQYF.

V usage is TRBV5-1 and J usage is TRBJ2-3. The CDR3 sequence is 15 residues long. Germline V gene sequence: CDR1 SGHRS, CDR2 YFSETQ. This CDR3 reads CASSRGSASTDTQYF.

The rearrangement links TRBV12-3 or TRBV12-4 to TRBJ2-3; TCRdb indicates TRBD1, and absent DNA this call remains unverified. This CDR3 comprises 16 residues. The CDR3 sequence: CASSIRTGMGANTQYF.

This chain uses TRBV5-1 with TRBJ2-1; the TRBD2 assignment by TCRdb is unverifiable without DNA. This CDR3 contains 16 residues. Germline loops: CDR1 SGHRS, CDR2 YFSETQ. CDR3 region: CASSLWYSGRDNEQFF.

The chain is built from TRBV10-3 and TRBJ2-1; with no DNA, the TCRdb D assignment of TRBD2 cannot be verified. Germline CDR1 ENHRY, CDR2 SYGVKD. This CDR3 has 18 residues. The CDR3 is CATSPGLAGGPDYNEQFF.

The rearrangement uses TRBV12-3 or TRBV12-4 and TRBJ2-7; the D call from TCRdb, TRBD1, cannot be confirmed without DNA. The CDR3 sequence is 18 residues long. CDR3: CASTVLGGGVRPHYEQYF.

The chain employs TRBV10-2 and TRBJ2-1; as DNA is missing, the TRBD1 call by TCRdb cannot be tested. The V gene's germline CDR1 is WSHSY and CDR2 SAAADI. CDR3 length: 17 amino acids. CDR3 region: CASSQPPGQGVYNEQFF.

The chain recombines TRBV7-2 with TRBJ1-5; checking the TCRdb D call of TRBD1 is not possible without DNA. The CDR3 contains 14 residues. CDR1 and CDR2 from the germline V gene are SGHTA and FQGNSA. CDR3: CASSLSGHNQPQHF. The entire variable domain, with the rest obtained from reference TRBV7-2 and TRBJ1-5, is as follows: GAGVSQSPSNKVTEKGKDVELRCDPISGHTALYWYRQSLGQGLEFLIYFQGNSAPDKSGLPSDRFSAERTGGSVSTLTIQRTQQEDSAVYLCASSLSGHNQPQHFGDGTRLSIL.

The chain employs TRBV29-1 and TRBJ2-1; the TCRdb D gene call, TRBD1, has no DNA to confirm it. The CDR3 covers 16 residues. The germline CDR1 and CDR2 sequences are SQVTM and ANQGSEA. This chain's CDR3 is CSVVGGGGRPYNEQFF.

The chain uses TRBV12-3 or TRBV12-4 and TRBJ2-7; with no DNA, the TCRdb D assignment of TRBD1 cannot be verified. The CDR3 contains 15 residues. CDR3 sequence reads: CASSLAMKGNYEQYF.

The rearrangement uses TRBV6-5 and TRBJ2-3; there is no DNA to check the TCRdb D call of TRBD1. This CDR3 contains 16 residues. CDR1 MNHEY and CDR2 SVGAGI come from the germline V gene. The chain's CDR3 is CASSYSRTGDTDTQYF.

The chain has TRBV24-1 and TRBJ2-6; TCRdb outputs TRBD1, but without DNA this stays unchecked. The CDR3 covers 16 residues. CDR1 KGHDR and CDR2 SFDVKD come from the germline V gene. The CDR3 here is CATSDQDRAGANVLTF.

This sequence joins TRBV7-8 and TRBJ2-6. This CDR3 is built from 17 residues. The germline CDR1 and CDR2 sequences are SGHVS and FQNEAQ. The CDR3 reads CASSLGGLNSRANVLTF.

The chain joins TRBV20-1 to TRBJ2-5; TCRdb reports TRBD2, a call that lacks DNA to check it against. CDR3 length: 17 amino acids. Germline assignment: CDR1 DFQATT and CDR2 SNEGSKA (reference sequence). The CDR3 region is CSAEGTSGVGSEETQYF.

The genes are TRBV4-2 and TRBJ1-4. From germline, CDR1 is LGHNA and CDR2 YNFKEQ. The length of the CDR3 is 12 residues. CDR3 loop: CASSQDRQKLFF.